Below are 6 T cell receptor beta chains sequenced from a single sample in a study of T cells in Graves' hyperthyroidism and ophthalmopathy. Amplified regions were TCR beta CDR3 sequences from RNA transcripts. A set of HTBI primers served as the primers for a first-round RT-PCR of the TCR CDR3. TCRdb reprocessed the multiplex PCR reads via MiXCR and lists one record per CDR3 protein. The sample has over 450,000 distinct CDR3 sequences; 14% are singletons. The sample comprised blood. These receptors were collected from a woman under 30 with Graves' hyperthyroidism.

This clonotype came up a few times. The V and J genes are TRBV4-1 and TRBJ2-1; 8 bases fit TRBD2. J was trimmed by 0 bases and V by 0 bases; bases with no gene match: 10. The germline CDR1 and CDR2 sequences are MGHRA and YSYEKL. The CDR3 length is 19 residues. This CDR3 reads CASSQDVLAGHSSYNEQFF. In nucleotides, the CDR3 is TGCGCCAGCAGCCAAGATGTTCTAGCGGGCCATAGCTCCTACAATGAGCAGTTCTTC.

The chain combines TRBV18 with TRBJ2-5; tentatively, D is TRBD2 (6 bases). The CDR3 contains 16 residues. Trimming stripped 3 bases from V and 3 bases from J, with 17 bases between. CDR1 is KGHSH and CDR2 is LQKENI in the germline V gene. DNA of the CDR3: TGTGCCAGCTCACCCACACCCGGGACTGGTAAAGAGACCCAGTACTTC. Amino acid sequence: CASSPTPGTGKETQYF.

The chain links TRBV9 to TRBJ2-5; D uncertain. Trimming pared 4 bases from V and 1 base from J, leaving 8 bases between. CDR3 length equals 13 residues. Germline V CDR1 and CDR2: SGDLS, YYNGEE. Here the CDR3 DNA reads TGTGCCAGCAGCCGTATCCCCCAAGAGACCCAGTACTTC. Amino acids: CASSRIPQETQYF. The complete variable domain, with remaining parts taken from reference TRBV9 and TRBJ2-5, reads DSGVTQTPKHLITATGQRVTLRCSPRSGDLSVYWYQQSLDQGLQFLIQYYNGEERAKGNILERFSAQQFPDLHSELNLSSLELGDSALYFCASSRIPQETQYFGPGTRLLVL.

This clonotype was observed a handful of times. The rearrangement joins TRBV12-3 or TRBV12-4 to TRBJ1-1; no firm D call. Trimming took 1 base from V and 5 from J, leaving 8 bases between them. The CDR3 is 13 amino acids. CDR3 DNA sequence: TGTGCCAGCAGTTTAGAGATAGGGACTGAAGCTTTCTTT. The encoded protein is CASSLEIGTEAFF.

This clonotype was detected only a few times. A read error may be the cause here, since a much bigger clone is one base away. The CDR3 sequence is CASGYSPAGFNYGYTF. Here the CDR3 DNA reads TGTGCCAGCGGTTACTCCCCCGCGGGCTTTAACTATGGCTACACCTTC. V is TRBV6-5 and J is TRBJ1-2; D not resolved. The CDR3 covers 16 residues. The germline CDR1 and CDR2 sequences are MNHEY and SVGAGI.

The chain combines TRBV29-1 with TRBJ2-7; 8 nucleotides line up with TRBD1. Germline CDR1 and CDR2: SQVTM and ANQGSEA. V shed 5 bases, J shed 6 bases, and the junction held 6 bases outside the gene matches. The length of the CDR3 is 12 residues. The CDR3 DNA sequence: TGCAGCGTTCCCGACAGGGGTGGCGAGCAGTACTTC. It encodes CSVPDRGGEQYF.